This T cell receptor (beta chain) was captured in a study of response to subunit inactivated influenza vaccine. Points from the study as a whole: The authors suggested that every seasonal influenza vaccination recruits few new T cells.

Germline V CDR1 and CDR2: SGHAT, FQNNGV. This CDR3 contains 14 residues. The V and J ends lost 2 bases and 5 bases respectively, with 9 bases between them. TCRdb reprocessed the RT-PCR reads via MiXCR and lists one record per CDR3 protein. The profile covers 500,000 to 650,000 distinct CDR3 sequences, with 6% to 9% appearing a single time and under 15% taken by the ten largest. This clonotype was observed at least ten times. Its antigen is not known. The chain combines TRBV11-2 with TRBJ2-2, with D possibly being TRBD1 or TRBD2 (5 bases each). This sequence originates from a man between 45 and 75 years old who received an inactivated influenza vaccine. The specimen comprised PBMCs from blood, sampled roughly 24 months after vaccination. The chain's CDR3 is CASSLYGTTGELFF. As DNA, the CDR3 is TGTGCCAGCAGCTTATATGGGACGACCGGGGAGCTGTTTTTT.